This entry concerns a single TCR beta chain. Per the original methods: Researchers report that nucleated cell counts were estimated from reference gene primer amplification. Repertoires were generated with immunoSEQ multiplex PCR, while TCRdb's copy carries only in-frame clones and drops some. Clonal size and the V and J genes are those of that table, whereas D and trimming came from the DNA. The table lists 250,000 to 350,000 clones, about 85% of them singletons. Seattle enrolled patients during active infection and tracked them longitudinally. This sample was taken from a study of blood T cell repertoires in COVID-19. Study in general: COVID-19 samples, acute and convalescent, were from the United States, Italy and Spain. Sample material is recorded as cDNA or gDNA derived from T cells, B-cell-depleted T cells, or PBMCs.

V was trimmed by 4 bases and J by 4 bases, leaving 16 bases between them. The CDR3 totals 15 residues. CDR1 and CDR2 from the germline V gene are MDHEN and SYDVKM. The source of this sequence is a human donor with COVID-19, enrolled during active disease. The donor label of this sample is uncertain. The V gene is TRBV28, the J gene TRBJ1-1, with D unresolved. The sample consisted of peripheral blood. The CDR3 loop reads CASSSYRQIGTEAFF. The CDR3 nucleotides read TGTGCCAGCAGTTCCTATAGACAAATTGGCACTGAAGCTTTCTTT.